The rows below give T cell receptor beta chains drawn from one sample of a study of cytotoxic CD8 clonotypes in ibrutinib-treated CLL. TCRdb's copy holds only in-frame clones and misses some; the assay was immunoSEQ multiplex PCR. The sample yields more than 200,000 clones, 60% to 75% seen once. The sequences come from PBMCs, collected after 24 months of ibrutinib treatment. The receptors derive from a human donor with chronic lymphocytic leukemia. The CDR3 runs from the conserved cysteine through the conserved F or W. A D gene is named only where the DNA matches it firmly. A row's size may be missing; if present it is once, few, many or a size class.

clone size	D gene	J gene	V gene	CDR3 protein	CDR3 DNA
few	-	TRBJ2-7	TRBV2	CASSPPGGGNEQYF	TGTGCCAGCAGTCCACCCGGAGGGGGAAACGAGCAGTACTTC
-	TRBD1	TRBJ2-3	TRBV29-1	CSVEDPQGEDTQYF	TGCAGCGTTGAAGATCCCCAGGGGGAGGATACGCAGTATTTT
-	TRBD1	TRBJ2-5	TRBV29-1	CSAGTGEETQYF	TGCAGCGCTGGGACAGGGGAAGAGACCCAGTACTTC
few	-	TRBJ1-1	TRBV5-1	CASSPRVDTEAFF	TGCGCCAGCAGCCCTAGGGTCGACACTGAAGCTTTCTTT
-	TRBD1	TRBJ2-7	TRBV10-1	CASSESMGTGNTYEQYF	TGCGCCAGCAGTGAGTCGATGGGGACAGGTAATACCTACGAGCAGTACTTC
few	-	TRBJ2-7	TRBV7-6	CASSSRPGTGPYEQYF	TGTGCCAGCAGCTCACGCCCCGGGACGGGCCCCTACGAGCAGTACTTC
-	-	TRBJ1-6	TRBV7-9	CASTTGRANSPLHF	TGTGCCAGCACCACAGGGAGGGCTAATTCACCCCTCCACTTT
-	-	TRBJ2-7	TRBV9	CASSVQVGAGEQYF	TGTGCCAGCAGCGTGCAGGTTGGAGCCGGGGAGCAGTACTTC
-	-	TRBJ2-3	TRBV2	CASIGTATSTDTQYF	TGTGCCAGCATCGGAACCGCAACTAGCACAGATACGCAGTATTTT
-	-	TRBJ1-1	TRBV5-6	CASSLPTVTMNTEAFF	TGTGCCAGCAGCTTGCCGACGGTCACCATGAACACTGAAGCTTTCTTT